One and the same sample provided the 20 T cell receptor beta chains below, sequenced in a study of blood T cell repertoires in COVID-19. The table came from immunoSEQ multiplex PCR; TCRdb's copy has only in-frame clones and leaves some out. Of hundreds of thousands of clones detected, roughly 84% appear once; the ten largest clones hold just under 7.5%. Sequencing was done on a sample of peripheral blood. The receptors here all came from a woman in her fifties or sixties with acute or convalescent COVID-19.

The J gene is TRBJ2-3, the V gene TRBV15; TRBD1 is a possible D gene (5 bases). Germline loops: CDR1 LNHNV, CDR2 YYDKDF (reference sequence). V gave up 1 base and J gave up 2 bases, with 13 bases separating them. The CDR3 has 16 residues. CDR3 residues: CATSRGLTALTDTQYF. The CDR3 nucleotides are TGTGCCACCAGCAGAGGCTTGACAGCTCTCACAGATACGCAGTATTTT.

CDR3 in amino acids: CASSAGTLGPSGANVLTF. The CDR3 DNA reads as TGCGCCAGCAGTGCGGGGACATTGGGCCCCTCTGGGGCCAACGTCCTGACTTTC. The rearrangement links TRBV10-1 to TRBJ2-6; maybe TRBD1 (6 bases). CDR1 and CDR2 from the germline V gene are WNHNN and SYGVQD (reference sequence). With 4 bases removed from V and 0 bases from J, the gap between germline ends came to 16 bases. This CDR3 has 18 residues.

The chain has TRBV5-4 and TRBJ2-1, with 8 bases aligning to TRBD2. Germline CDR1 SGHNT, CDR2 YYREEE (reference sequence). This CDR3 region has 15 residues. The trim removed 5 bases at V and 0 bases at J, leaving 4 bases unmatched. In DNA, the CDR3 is TGTGCCAGCAGGGAAGGGACTAGCTCCTACAATGAGCAGTTCTTC. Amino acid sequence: CASREGTSSYNEQFF.

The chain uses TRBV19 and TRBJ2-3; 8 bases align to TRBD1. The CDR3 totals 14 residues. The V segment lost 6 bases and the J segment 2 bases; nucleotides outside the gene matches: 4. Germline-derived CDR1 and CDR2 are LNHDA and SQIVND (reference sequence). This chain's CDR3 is CASSTGGFTDTQYF. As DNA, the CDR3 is TGTGCCAGTAGCACAGGGGGGTTCACAGATACGCAGTATTTT.

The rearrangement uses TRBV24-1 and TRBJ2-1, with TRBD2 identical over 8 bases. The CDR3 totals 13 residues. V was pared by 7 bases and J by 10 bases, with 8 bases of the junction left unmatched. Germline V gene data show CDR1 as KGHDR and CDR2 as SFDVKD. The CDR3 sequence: CATSPGGAKEQFF. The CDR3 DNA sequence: TGTGCCACCAGCCCCGGGGGGGCCAAAGAGCAGTTCTTC.

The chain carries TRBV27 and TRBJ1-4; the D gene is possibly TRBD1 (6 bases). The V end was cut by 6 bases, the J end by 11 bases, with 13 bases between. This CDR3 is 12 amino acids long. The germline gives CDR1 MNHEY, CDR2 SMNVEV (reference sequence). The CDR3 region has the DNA TGTGCCAGCAGAGGGAGGGGGGGGAAACTGTTTTTT. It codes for CASRGRGGKLFF.

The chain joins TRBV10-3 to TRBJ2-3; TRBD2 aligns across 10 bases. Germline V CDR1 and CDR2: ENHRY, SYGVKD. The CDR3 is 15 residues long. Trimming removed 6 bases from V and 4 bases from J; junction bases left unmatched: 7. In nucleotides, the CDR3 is TGTGCCATCAGCCCCTCTAGCGGGGGAGCAGATACGCAGTATTTT. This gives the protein CAISPSSGGADTQYF.

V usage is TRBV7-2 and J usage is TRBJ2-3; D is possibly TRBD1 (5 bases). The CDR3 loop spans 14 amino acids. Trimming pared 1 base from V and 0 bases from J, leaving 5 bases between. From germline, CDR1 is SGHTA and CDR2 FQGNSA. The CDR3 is CASSLDRSTDTQYF. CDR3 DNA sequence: TGTGCCAGCAGCTTAGACAGGAGCACAGATACGCAGTATTTT.

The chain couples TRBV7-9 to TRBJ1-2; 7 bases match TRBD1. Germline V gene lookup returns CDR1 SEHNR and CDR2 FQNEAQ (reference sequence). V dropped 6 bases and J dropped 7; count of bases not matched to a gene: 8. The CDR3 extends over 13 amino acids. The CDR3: CASRLDRVGGYTF. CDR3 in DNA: TGTGCCAGCAGGCTAGACAGGGTCGGTGGCTACACCTTC.

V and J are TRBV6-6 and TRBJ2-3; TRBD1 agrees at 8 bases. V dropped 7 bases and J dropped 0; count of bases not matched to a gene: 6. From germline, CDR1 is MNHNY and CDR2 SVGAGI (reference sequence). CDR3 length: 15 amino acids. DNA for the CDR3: TGTGCCAGCACCTCACAGGGGGACAGCACAGATACGCAGTATTTT. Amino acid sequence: CASTSQGDSTDTQYF.

Here the CDR3 DNA reads TGTGCCAGTTATGGGGGGTTGTATCAGCCCCAGCATTTT. Translating it yields CASYGGLYQPQHF. V gene TRBV19 combines with J gene TRBJ1-5; a possible D gene is TRBD1 (5 bases). The germline CDR1 and CDR2 sequences are LNHDA and SQIVND (reference sequence). V lost 8 bases, J lost 5 bases, and 13 bases lay in between. This CDR3 comprises 13 residues.

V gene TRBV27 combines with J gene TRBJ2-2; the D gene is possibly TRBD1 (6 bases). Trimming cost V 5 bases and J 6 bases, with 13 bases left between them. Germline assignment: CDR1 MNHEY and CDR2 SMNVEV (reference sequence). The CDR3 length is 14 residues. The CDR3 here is CASSAVQGAGELFF. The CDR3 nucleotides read TGTGCCAGCAGTGCGGTACAGGGTGCCGGGGAGCTGTTTTTT.

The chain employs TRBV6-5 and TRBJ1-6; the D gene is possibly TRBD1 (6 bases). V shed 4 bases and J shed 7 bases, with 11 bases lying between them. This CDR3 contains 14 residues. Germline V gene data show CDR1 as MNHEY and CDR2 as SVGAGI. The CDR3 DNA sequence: TGTGCCAGCAGTTCAAGACAGGTGAATTCACCCCTCCACTTT. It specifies CASSSRQVNSPLHF.

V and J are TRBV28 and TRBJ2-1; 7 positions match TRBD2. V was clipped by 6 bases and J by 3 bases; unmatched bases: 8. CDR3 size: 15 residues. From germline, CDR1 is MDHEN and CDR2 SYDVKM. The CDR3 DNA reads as TGTGCCAGCAGCCTCATGGGGGAGGGCTACAATGAGCAGTTCTTC. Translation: CASSLMGEGYNEQFF.

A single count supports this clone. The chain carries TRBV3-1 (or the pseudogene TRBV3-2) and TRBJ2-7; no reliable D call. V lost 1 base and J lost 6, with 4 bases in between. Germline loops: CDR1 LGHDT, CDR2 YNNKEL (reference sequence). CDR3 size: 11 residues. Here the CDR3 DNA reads TGTGCCAGCAGCCAAGCGGGCGAGCAGTACTTC. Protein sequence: CASSQAGEQYF.

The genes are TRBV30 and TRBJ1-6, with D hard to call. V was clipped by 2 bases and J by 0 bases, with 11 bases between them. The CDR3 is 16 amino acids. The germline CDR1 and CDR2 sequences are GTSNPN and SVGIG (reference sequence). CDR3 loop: CAWSQSVSSYNSPLHF. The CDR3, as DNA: TGTGCCTGGAGTCAATCTGTGAGCTCCTATAATTCACCCCTCCACTTT. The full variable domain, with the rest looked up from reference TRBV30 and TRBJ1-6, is SQTIHQWPATLVQPVGSPLSLECTVEGTSNPNLYWYRQAAGRGLQLLFYSVGIGQISSEVPQNLSASRPQDRQFILSSKKLLLSDSGFYLCAWSQSVSSYNSPLHFGNGTRLTVT.

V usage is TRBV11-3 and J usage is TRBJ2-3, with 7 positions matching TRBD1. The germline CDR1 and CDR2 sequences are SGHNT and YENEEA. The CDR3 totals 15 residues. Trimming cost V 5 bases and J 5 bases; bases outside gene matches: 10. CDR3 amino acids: CASSPGDRAGDTQYF. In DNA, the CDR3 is TGTGCCAGCAGCCCGGGTGACAGGGCCGGAGATACGCAGTATTTT. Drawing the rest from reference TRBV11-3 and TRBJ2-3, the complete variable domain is EAGVVQSPRYKIIEKKQPVAFWCNPISGHNTLYWYLQNLGQGPELLIRYENEEAVDDSQLPKDRFSAERLKGVDSTLKIQPAELGDSAVYLCASSPGDRAGDTQYFGPGTRLTVL.

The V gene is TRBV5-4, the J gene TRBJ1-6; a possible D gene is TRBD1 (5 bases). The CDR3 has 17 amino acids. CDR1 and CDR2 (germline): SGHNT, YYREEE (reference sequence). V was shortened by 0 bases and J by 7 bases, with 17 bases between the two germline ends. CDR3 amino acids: CASSLGSGGTRNSPLHF. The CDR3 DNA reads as TGTGCCAGCAGCTTGGGTAGTGGGGGGACTCGGAATTCACCCCTCCACTTT.

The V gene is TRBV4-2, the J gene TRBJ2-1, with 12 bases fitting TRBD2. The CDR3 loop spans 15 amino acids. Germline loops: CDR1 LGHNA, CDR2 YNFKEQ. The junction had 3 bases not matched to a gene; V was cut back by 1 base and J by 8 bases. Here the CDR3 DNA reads TGTGCCAGCAGCCAAGGGACTAGCGGGGACGATGAGCAGTTCTTC. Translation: CASSQGTSGDDEQFF.

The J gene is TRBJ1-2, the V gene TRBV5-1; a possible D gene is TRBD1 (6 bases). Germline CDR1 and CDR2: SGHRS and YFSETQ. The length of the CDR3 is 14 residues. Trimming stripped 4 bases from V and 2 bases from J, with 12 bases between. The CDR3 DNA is TGCGCCAGCAGCCAATATCAGGGGAACTATGGCTACACCTTC. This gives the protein CASSQYQGNYGYTF.